This is a list of T cell receptor beta chains from one sample in a study of blood T cell repertoires in COVID-19. The method was immunoSEQ multiplex PCR; TCRdb's version includes in-frame clones alone and lacks a portion of them. The sample has 200,000 or so clones, roughly 80% seen once. Sequencing was performed on peripheral blood. The receptors were sampled from a woman aged 55-70 years with acute or convalescent COVID-19. Both conserved end residues are part of each CDR3. The D gene is left open where the match is weak. Clone size appears in some rows only: once, few, many, or a class for an expanded clone.

TRBV2	.	TRBJ1-1	.	CASSGGIGEAFF	TGTGCCAGCAGTGGGGGCATTGGTGAAGCTTTCTTT
TRBV28	TRBD1	TRBJ2-1	.	CASSPTRTGINNEQFF	TGTGCCAGCAGCCCTACTCGGACAGGGATCAACAATGAGCAGTTCTTC
TRBV29-1	.	TRBJ1-2	.	CSVVRDTQNGYTF	TGCAGCGTCGTCAGGGACACGCAAAATGGCTACACCTTC
TRBV29-1	TRBD2	TRBJ2-3	.	CSVEIFSSGGADTQYF	TGCAGCGTTGAAATATTTAGTAGCGGGGGGGCAGATACGCAGTATTTT
TRBV4-1	TRBD1	TRBJ1-2	once	CASSQDLDRFYGYTF	TGCGCCAGCAGCCAAGATTTGGACAGGTTCTATGGCTACACCTTC
TRBV6-6	TRBD1	TRBJ1-2	.	CASSLGQGGYTF	TGTGCCAGCAGCCTCGGACAGGGGGGCTACACCTTC
TRBV7-9	.	TRBJ2-7	few	CASQQGSSYEQYF	TGTGCCAGCCAGCAGGGGAGCTCCTACGAGCAGTACTTC
TRBV7-2	.	TRBJ1-2	.	CASSLVQTSNYGYTF	TGTGCCAGCAGCTTAGTTCAGACATCTAACTATGGCTACACCTTC
TRBV7-8	.	TRBJ2-7	once	CASSLAPGRTYEQYF	TGTGCCAGCAGCTTAGCGCCAGGGCGGACCTACGAGCAGTACTTC
TRBV5-4	.	TRBJ2-7	.	CASSQDSYEQYF	TGTGCCAGCAGTCAGGACAGCTACGAGCAGTACTTC
TRBV4-2	TRBD2	TRBJ2-5	.	CASSQEGGGREETQYF	TGTGCCAGCAGCCAAGAGGGCGGGGGAAGGGAAGAGACCCAGTACTTC
TRBV5-1	TRBD1	TRBJ1-4	.	CASRGGLNEKLFF	TGCGCCAGCCGAGGGGGCCTTAATGAAAAACTGTTTTTT
TRBV30	.	TRBJ2-1	.	CASEGQSDRNEQFF	TGTGCCTCTGAGGGACAAAGTGACCGCAATGAGCAGTTCTTC
TRBV7-3	TRBD2	TRBJ2-3	once	CASSLIAGGGDTQYF	TGTGCCAGCAGCTTAATAGCGGGGGGCGGGGATACGCAGTATTTT
TRBV2	.	TRBJ1-1	.	CASSGSGYEAFF	TGTGCCAGCAGTGGCTCGGGATATGAAGCTTTCTTT
TRBV18	TRBD1	TRBJ1-1	.	CASSPPRTGVDQNTEAFF	TGTGCCAGCTCACCACCGCGGACAGGGGTTGACCAGAACACTGAAGCTTTCTTT
TRBV24-1	TRBD1	TRBJ1-2	.	CATSDSRDSIGYTF	TGTGCCACCAGTGATTCCCGGGACAGTATTGGCTACACCTTC
TRBV11-2	.	TRBJ1-2	.	CASSLGGPWLGYTF	TGTGCCAGCAGCTTAGGGGGCCCATGGTTGGGCTACACCTTC
TRBV4-1	.	TRBJ1-3	few	CASSQSSTRDSIYF	TGCGCCAGCAGCCAATCCTCTACCCGGGACTCCATATATTTT
TRBV4-1	.	TRBJ2-7	.	CASSQDTSARDYEQYF	TGCGCCAGCAGCCAAGATACCTCCGCGAGAGACTACGAGCAGTACTTC
TRBV9	.	TRBJ1-1	.	CASSVGKPEGTEAFF	TGTGCCAGCAGCGTAGGCAAACCCGAGGGCACTGAAGCTTTCTTT
TRBV7-2	.	TRBJ2-5	.	CASSLVLSDRNTKETQYF	TGTGCCAGCAGCTTAGTCTTATCGGACAGAAATACTAAAGAGACCCAGTACTTC
TRBV6-5	.	TRBJ1-2	.	CASSYPQQNYGYTF	TGTGCCAGCAGCTACCCACAGCAGAACTATGGCTACACCTTC
TRBV20-1	.	TRBJ2-7	.	CSVAAGHEQYF	TGCAGTGTTGCGGCAGGGCACGAGCAGTACTTC
TRBV5-4	.	TRBJ1-4	.	CASSFAGVKTNEKLFF	TGTGCCAGCAGCTTTGCAGGGGTTAAGACTAATGAAAAACTGTTTTTT
TRBV21-1	.	TRBJ1-1	.	CASSKVPNTEAFF	TGTGCCAGCAGCAAAGTTCCTAACACTGAAGCTTTCTTT
TRBV2	.	TRBJ1-1	.	CASRATVFTEAFF	TGTGCCAGCAGAGCGACAGTATTCACTGAAGCTTTCTTT
TRBV18	TRBD2	TRBJ2-5	.	CASSPLQAGGQETQYF	TGTGCCAGCTCACCGCTCCAAGCGGGGGGCCAAGAGACCCAGTACTTC
TRBV19	.	TRBJ1-1	.	CASSMLGAATEAFF	TGTGCCAGTAGTATGCTGGGGGCGGCCACTGAAGCTTTCTTT
TRBV2	.	TRBJ2-2	.	CASIREDTGELFF	TGTGCCAGCATTAGGGAGGACACCGGGGAGCTGTTTTTT
TRBV30	TRBD1	TRBJ1-4	.	CAWGQGLTNEKLFF	TGTGCCTGGGGACAGGGATTAACTAATGAAAAACTGTTTTTT